This section outlines one T cell receptor beta chain sequence together with its context. Its specificity is not known. With V trimmed by 6 bases and J by 1 base, 7 bases remained unmatched. Germline values: CDR1 SGHRS, CDR2 YFSETQ. The CDR3 contains 15 residues. The data are from a study of identifying expanded T cells in peripheral blood. Study findings and constraints: Differentially abundant clones: about 1.1 between replicates, about 15 at roughly 15 days, under 25 at four.

Assay used: immunoSEQ multiplex PCR; TCRdb lists only in-frame clones, some missing. The repertoire holds just over 90,000 clones, roughly 90% seen once, with around 4.3% in the top ten. Collection occurred without any documented infections or immune events in donors. This receptor was identified in a person between 18 and 75 years old in good health. Sequenced input: blood. The chain recombines TRBV5-1 with TRBJ2-3; 8 nucleotides match TRBD2. This CDR3 reads CASTTIAGRTDTQYF. CDR3 nucleotide sequence: TGCGCCAGCACCACAATAGCGGGGCGCACAGATACGCAGTATTTT.